Listed here are 20 T cell receptor beta chains from one sample, sequenced in a study of human T cells and chemical hapten exposure. The library labeled individual cDNA molecules by adding unique molecular identifiers to them. TCRdb processed the reads anew with MiXCR; each CDR3 protein has one entry. The sample lists around 990 distinct CDR3 sequences, 53% occurring once. Treatment specified: therapeutic diphenylcyclopropenone sensitization with weekly scalp DPC. The sample here was whole blood, taken before DPC sensitization or 2, 6, or about 24 weeks after (not recorded which). Receptor source: an adult with alopecia areata. Some clones in this sample may be carry-over from other donors' samples. This table probably holds off-target reads from a library built for another chain.

This chain joins TRBV29-1 and TRBJ1-2; the D gene is possibly TRBD1 (5 bases). Germline CDR1 is SQVTM and CDR2 is ANQGSEA. V was trimmed by 7 bases and J by 2 bases, leaving 11 bases between them. CDR3 length: 12 amino acids. The CDR3 region is CSGLGPNYGYTF. CDR3 nucleotides: TGCAGCGGCTTGGGACCGAACTATGGCTACACCTTC.

This clonotype showed up just a few times. This chain uses TRBV2 with TRBJ1-5; no clear D. The CDR3 is made up of 14 amino acids. Germline lookup yields CDR1 SNHLY and CDR2 FYNNEI. Trimming shortened V by 7 bases and J by 0 bases, and 10 bases separated the two germline ends. The CDR3 region has the DNA TGTGCCAGCACGTCGGGGAATAGCAATCAGCCCCAGCATTTT. Protein sequence: CASTSGNSNQPQHF.

This clonotype was counted a few times. This chain joins TRBV20-1 and TRBJ1-2; D is uncertain. The V end was cut by 3 bases, the J end by 0 bases, with 8 bases between. This CDR3 is 13 amino acids long. CDR1 and CDR2 from the germline V gene are DFQATT and SNEGSKA (reference sequence). The CDR3 protein is CSASHITNYGYTF. The CDR3 coding sequence is TGCAGTGCTAGTCATATAACTAACTATGGCTACACCTTC.

The rearrangement links TRBV7-8 to TRBJ2-3; D unresolved. Trimming stripped 5 bases from V and 5 bases from J, with 11 bases between. The CDR3 sequence is 13 residues long. Germline CDR1 reads SGHVS; CDR2 reads FQNEAQ. In nucleotides, the CDR3 is TGTGCCAGCAGCCCCCGACGACTAGATACGCAGTATTTT. This codes for CASSPRRLDTQYF. Filled out from reference TRBV7-8 and TRBJ2-3, the complete variable domain reads GAGVSQSPRYKVAKRGQDVALRCDPISGHVSLFWYQQALGQGPEFLTYFQNEAQLDKSGLPSDRFFAERPEGSVSTLKIQRTQQEDSAVYLCASSPRRLDTQYFGPGTRLTVL.

With regard to this clonotype: A much larger clone differs from this one at a single base, so this may be a read error. The V and J genes are TRBV20-1 and TRBJ2-3; tentative D call: TRBD2 (6 bases). The CDR3 consists of 14 residues. The V end was cut by 5 bases, the J end by 2 bases, with 14 bases between. From germline, CDR1 is DFQATT and CDR2 SNEGSKA (reference sequence). Written as DNA, the CDR3 is TGCAGTGCTCAAGGGACTCCGAACACAGATACGCAGTATTTT. It encodes CSAQGTPNTDTQYF.

This clonotype was seen a handful of times. The chain recombines TRBV10-3 with TRBJ2-7; 8 nucleotides match TRBD1. This CDR3 is 14 amino acids long. Germline CDR1 reads ENHRY; CDR2 reads SYGVKD. Trimming cost V 4 bases and J 2 bases; bases outside gene matches: 4. CDR3 coding DNA: TGTGCCATCAGTGGGTTCAGGGGGCCCTACGAGCAGTACTTC. Its protein product is CAISGFRGPYEQYF.

The rearrangement joins TRBV29-1 to TRBJ2-2; D not resolved. This CDR3 contains 11 residues. V lost 5 bases and J lost 1, with 2 bases in between. In germline, CDR1 is SQVTM, CDR2 ANQGSEA. The CDR3: CSVKNTGELFF. The CDR3, as DNA: TGCAGCGTTAAGAACACCGGGGAGCTGTTTTTT.

The J gene is TRBJ2-7, the V gene TRBV5-5; D not resolved. Germline V CDR1 and CDR2: SGHKS, YYEKEE (reference sequence). Trimming took 3 bases from V and 4 from J, leaving 5 bases between them. CDR3 size: 11 residues. The CDR3 reads CASSSRYEQYF. The CDR3 DNA sequence: TGTGCCAGCAGCTCCAGGTACGAGCAGTACTTC.

The chain is built from TRBV9 and TRBJ1-3; D is unclear. This CDR3 spans 12 amino acids. The V gene lost 7 bases and the J gene lost 2 bases, with 7 bases spanning the gap. Germline loops: CDR1 SGDLS, CDR2 YYNGEE. CDR3 nucleotide sequence: TGTGCCAGCGGACGCACTGGAAACACCATATATTTT. Translation: CASGRTGNTIYF.

The V gene is TRBV29-1, the J gene TRBJ2-5, with 8 nucleotides matching TRBD2. The ends lost 4 bases at V and 6 bases at J; junction bases unmatched: 7. The CDR3 length is 13 residues. Germline CDR1 SQVTM, CDR2 ANQGSEA. As DNA, the CDR3 is TGCAGCGTTGTCCGGGGGGGCGAACAGACCCAGTACTTC. Its protein is CSVVRGGEQTQYF.

This clonotype was recorded once. The rearrangement uses TRBV5-1 and TRBJ1-5; the D is unclear. V lost 2 bases, J lost 0 bases, and 3 bases lay in between. CDR1 and CDR2 from the germline V gene are SGHRS and YFSETQ. The CDR3 totals 13 residues. The CDR3 loop is CASSFDSNQPQHF. For the CDR3, the DNA is TGCGCCAGCAGCTTTGATAGCAATCAGCCCCAGCATTTT.

The chain has TRBV5-1 and TRBJ2-5; D gene ambiguous. CDR3 length: 15 amino acids. With 0 bases removed from V and 4 bases from J, the gap between germline ends came to 13 bases. CDR1 and CDR2 (germline): SGHRS, YFSETQ. The CDR3 DNA reads TGCGCCAGCAGCTTGGCGGCAGGAAGTAGAGAGACCCAGTACTTC. It translates to CASSLAAGSRETQYF.

The gene calls are TRBV2 and TRBJ2-5; unclear D gene. The germline CDR1 and CDR2 sequences are SNHLY and FYNNEI. Between the trimmed V and J ends, which lost 6 bases and 1 base, there was a span of 9 bases. This CDR3 has 13 residues. The CDR3 DNA follows: TGTGCCAGCAGCAGAGCGCCCCAAGAGACCCAGTACTTC. Translated, it gives CASSRAPQETQYF.

The table lists this clonotype with a few counts. J is TRBJ1-1 and V is TRBV5-1, with D unclear. CDR3 length: 11 residues. Germline lookup yields CDR1 SGHRS and CDR2 YFSETQ. Trimming left V 1 base short and J 8 bases short, with 6 bases between. The CDR3 sequence is CASSLRGEAFF. CDR3 nucleotide sequence: TGCGCCAGCAGCTTGCGAGGCGAAGCTTTCTTT.

The gene calls are TRBV7-6 and TRBJ2-5; 8 bases align to TRBD2. The CDR3 sequence is 16 residues long. J gave up 1 base and V 1 base, and 5 bases lay outside the gene matches. The germline V gene has CDR1 SGHVS and CDR2 FNYEAQ. CDR3 sequence (DNA): TGTGCCAGCAGCTTAGGACTAGCGTCCCTCCAAGAGACCCAGTACTTC. It yields the protein CASSLGLASLQETQYF.

The chain recombines TRBV2 with TRBJ2-3, with D possibly TRBD1 on 6 matching bases. Germline CDR1 and CDR2: SNHLY and FYNNEI. V was pared by 6 bases and J by 4 bases, with 14 bases between. The length of the CDR3 is 14 residues. The CDR3 here is CASSTGQSPDTQYF. The CDR3 bases are TGTGCCAGCAGCACAGGACAGAGTCCAGATACGCAGTATTTT.

The chain couples TRBV18 to TRBJ2-7; TRBD1 or TRBD2 may be the D gene (5 bases each). V was shortened by 3 bases and J by 7 bases, with 16 bases between the two germline ends. The CDR3 is made up of 14 amino acids. Germline CDR1 and CDR2: KGHSH and LQKENI. This CDR3 reads CASSPSGTTGEQYF. The CDR3 DNA reads TGTGCCAGCTCACCTTCCGGGACCACGGGGGAGCAGTACTTC.

The CDR3 reads CASSPQGTGELFF. CDR3 DNA: TGCGCCAGCAGCCCACAGGGGACCGGGGAGCTGTTTTTT. The chain joins TRBV5-1 to TRBJ2-2; 7 positions agree with TRBD1. This CDR3 region has 13 residues. The germline CDR1 and CDR2 sequences are SGHRS and YFSETQ. Losses at the gene ends were 4 bases for V and 5 bases for J; bases not matched to a gene: 2.

This clonotype came up a few times. The gene calls are TRBV20-1 and TRBJ1-5; D is uncertain. V lost 3 bases and J 5 bases, leaving 8 bases between the germline ends. CDR1 DFQATT and CDR2 SNEGSKA come from the germline V gene (reference sequence). The CDR3 has 12 residues. The CDR3 DNA follows: TGCAGTGCTAGCGACTCCTATCAGCCCCAGCATTTT. Translated, it gives CSASDSYQPQHF.

The chain combines TRBV7-2 with TRBJ1-1; D not resolved. Germline V CDR1 and CDR2: SGHTA, FQGNSA. The CDR3 has 14 residues. V gave up 1 base and J gave up 0 bases, with 6 bases separating them. As DNA, the CDR3 is TGTGCCAGCAGCTTAGGCAGATTGAACACTGAAGCTTTCTTT. This gives the protein CASSLGRLNTEAFF.